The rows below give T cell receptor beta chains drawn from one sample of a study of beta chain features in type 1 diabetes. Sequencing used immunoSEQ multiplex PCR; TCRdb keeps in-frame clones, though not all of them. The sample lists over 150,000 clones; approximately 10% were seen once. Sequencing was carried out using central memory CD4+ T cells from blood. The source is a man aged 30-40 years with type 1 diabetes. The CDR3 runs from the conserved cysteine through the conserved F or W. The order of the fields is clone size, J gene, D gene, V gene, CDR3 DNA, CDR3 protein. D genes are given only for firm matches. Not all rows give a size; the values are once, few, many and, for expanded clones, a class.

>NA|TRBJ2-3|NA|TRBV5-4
TGTGCCAGCAGCCTGGAGGAGGCAGATACGCAGTATTTT
CASSLEEADTQYF
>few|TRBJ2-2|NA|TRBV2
TGTGCCAGCAGCCTAGCAGGCGGGGAGCTGTTTTTT
CASSLAGGELFF
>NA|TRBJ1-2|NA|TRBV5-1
TGCGCCAGCAGCCCTAATGAAGGGAGCTATGGCTACACCTTC
CASSPNEGSYGYTF
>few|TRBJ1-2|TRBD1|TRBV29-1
TGCAGCGTGCGGGGACAGGATCTTACTGGCTACACCTTC
CSVRGQDLTGYTF
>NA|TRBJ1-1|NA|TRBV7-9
TGTGCCAGCAGCTTATCACAGGGGAACACTGAAGCTTTCTTT
CASSLSQGNTEAFF
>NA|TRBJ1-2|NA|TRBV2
TGTGCCAGCAGTGAAGTACAGGGAGTCTATGGCTACACCTTC
CASSEVQGVYGYTF
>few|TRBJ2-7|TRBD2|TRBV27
TGTGCCAGCATTAGCGGGAGGAAGTACTTC
CASISGRKYF
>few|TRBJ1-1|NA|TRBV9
TGTGCCAGCAGCACGGAGGGTGGGCCGAACACTGAAGCTTTCTTT
CASSTEGGPNTEAFF
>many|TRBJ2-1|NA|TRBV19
TGTGCCAGTAGTGGAACCGGGATCGGTGAGCAGTTCTTC
CASSGTGIGEQFF
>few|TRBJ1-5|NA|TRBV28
TGTGCCAGCAGTCCCCCCAGGGTCAGCAATCAGCCCCAGCATTTT
CASSPPRVSNQPQHF
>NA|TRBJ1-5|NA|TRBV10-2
TGCGCCAGCAGTGAGTCGAGCTTGTATCAGCCCCAGCATTTT
CASSESSLYQPQHF
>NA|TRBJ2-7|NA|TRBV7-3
TGTGCCAGCAGCTTTTCTACAGTTAGCGAGCAGTACTTC
CASSFSTVSEQYF
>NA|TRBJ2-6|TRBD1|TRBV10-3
TGTGCCATCGGAGGACAGGGGCGCTCTGGGGCCAACGTCCTGACTTTC
CAIGGQGRSGANVLTF
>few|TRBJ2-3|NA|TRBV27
TGTGCCAGCAGTTTTACCTACACAGATACGCAGTATTTT
CASSFTYTDTQYF